The present TCR beta chain was sequenced within a study of blood T cell repertoires in COVID-19. Study-level background: Sample material is recorded as cDNA or gDNA derived from T cells, B-cell-depleted T cells, or PBMCs.

Per the authors' pipeline: Amplification from reference gene primers served as the basis for estimated nucleated cell counts. The table came from immunoSEQ multiplex PCR; TCRdb's copy has only in-frame clones and leaves some out. V, J and clone size are those of that table, while D and trimming were read from the DNA. The table lists 130,000 to 150,000 clones, around 79% of them singletons. Seattle patient enrollment occurred during active infection, with longitudinal follow-up thereafter. The V gene lost 7 bases and the J gene lost 3 bases, with 13 bases spanning the gap. Per the germline V gene, CDR1 is MNHEY and CDR2 is SVGAGI. The CDR3 is 13 amino acids.

The gene calls are TRBV6-5 and TRBJ2-7; perhaps TRBD1 as D (6 bases). Sequenced: peripheral blood. The TCR comes from a woman aged 70 to 79 with COVID-19, enrolled during active disease. The CDR3 loop reads CASTLGHGYEQYF. In DNA form, the CDR3 reads TGTGCCAGCACCTTGGGACACGGCTACGAGCAGTACTTC.